This T cell receptor (beta chain) was profiled in a study of cytomegalovirus exposure and HLA in healthy donors. Points from the study as a whole: Earlier results showed most TCR beta V segments being productive about 87% or about 30% of the time.

It was with 60 Vbeta and 13 Jbeta primers that the PCR ran. Sequencing used immunoSEQ multiplex PCR; TCRdb keeps in-frame clones, though not all of them. The sample holds some 110,000 clones; 77% are singletons and the top ten take around 5.2%. Of note for this clone: Antigen specificity is unknown.

The CDR3 has 13 amino acids. Looked up from germline, CDR1 is SGHRS and CDR2 is YFSETQ. The receptor was isolated from a man aged 50-60 years in good health and CMV-seropositive. The source material was PBMCs. The V and J genes are TRBV5-1 and TRBJ2-5; 7 bases map to TRBD1. TRBJ2-7 explains the end of the DNA better; the J call may be wrong. The CDR3 protein is CASSSIGGDEQYF. DNA of the CDR3: TGCGCCAGCAGCTCAATAGGGGGCGACGAGCAGTACTTC.